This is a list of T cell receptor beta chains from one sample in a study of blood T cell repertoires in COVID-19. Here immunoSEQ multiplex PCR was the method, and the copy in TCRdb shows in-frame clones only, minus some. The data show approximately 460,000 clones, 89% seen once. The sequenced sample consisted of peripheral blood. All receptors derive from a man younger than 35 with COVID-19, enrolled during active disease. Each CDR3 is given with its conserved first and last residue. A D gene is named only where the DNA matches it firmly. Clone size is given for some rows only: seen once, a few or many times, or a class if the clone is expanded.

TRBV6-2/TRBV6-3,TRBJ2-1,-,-,CASSTPPGEQFF,TGTGCCAGCAGTACACCGCCGGGGGAGCAGTTCTTC
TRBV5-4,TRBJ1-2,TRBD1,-,CASSGGTGALRSGYTF,TGTGCCAGCAGCGGCGGGACAGGGGCCCTGCGAAGTGGCTACACCTTC
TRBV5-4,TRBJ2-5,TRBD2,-,CASSSQQGLAGAETQYF,TGTGCCAGCAGCTCACAGCAGGGACTAGCGGGAGCAGAGACCCAGTACTTC
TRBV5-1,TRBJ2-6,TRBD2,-,CASSRAGTTGANVLTF,TGCGCCAGCAGCAGGGCAGGGACTACTGGGGCCAACGTCCTGACTTTC
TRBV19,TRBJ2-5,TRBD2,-,CASRYTSGAQETQYF,TGTGCCAGTAGATATACTAGCGGGGCACAAGAGACCCAGTACTTC
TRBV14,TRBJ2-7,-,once,CASSQDSFSVLGQYF,TGTGCCAGCAGCCAAGATTCGTTTTCGGTTCTCGGGCAGTACTTC
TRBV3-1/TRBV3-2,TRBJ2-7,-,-,CASSQVATGSPAEQYF,TGTGCCAGCAGCCAAGTGGCCACGGGTAGTCCTGCGGAGCAGTACTTC
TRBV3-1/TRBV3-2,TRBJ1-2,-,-,CASSQDSVGGGYTF,TGTGCCAGCAGCCAAGACTCGGTAGGCGGTGGCTACACCTTC
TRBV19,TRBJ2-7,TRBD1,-,CASSITGGSHEQYF,TGTGCCAGTAGTATCACAGGGGGCTCCCACGAGCAGTACTTC
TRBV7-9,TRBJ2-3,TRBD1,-,CASSLGQGIDTQYF,TGTGCCAGCAGCCTCGGACAGGGGATCGATACGCAGTATTTT
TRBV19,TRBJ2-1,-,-,CATSSLVYDEQFF,TGTGCCACCTCCTCACTCGTTTACGATGAGCAGTTCTTC
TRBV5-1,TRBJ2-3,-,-,CASSLTRTDTQYF,TGCGCCAGCAGCTTGACCAGGACAGATACGCAGTATTTT
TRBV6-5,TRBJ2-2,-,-,CASRKEGDGELFF,TGTGCCAGCAGGAAGGAAGGGGACGGGGAGCTGTTTTTT
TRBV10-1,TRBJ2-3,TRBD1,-,CASSVGQGTDTQYF,TGCGCCAGCAGTGTGGGACAGGGCACAGATACGCAGTATTTT